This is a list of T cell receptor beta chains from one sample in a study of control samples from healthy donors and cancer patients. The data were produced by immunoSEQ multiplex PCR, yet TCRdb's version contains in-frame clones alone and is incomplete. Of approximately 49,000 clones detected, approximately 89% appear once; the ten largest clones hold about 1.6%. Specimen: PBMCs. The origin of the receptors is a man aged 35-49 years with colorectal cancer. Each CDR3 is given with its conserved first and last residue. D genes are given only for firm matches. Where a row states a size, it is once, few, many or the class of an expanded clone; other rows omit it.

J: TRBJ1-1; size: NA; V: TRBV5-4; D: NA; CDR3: CASTGQSPMNTEAFF; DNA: TGTGCCAGCACCGGACAGAGCCCTATGAACACTGAAGCTTTCTTT
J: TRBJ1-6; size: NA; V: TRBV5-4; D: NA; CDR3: CASSFTLVAAARSRSPLHF; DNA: TGTGCCAGCAGCTTTACCTTAGTCGCAGCGGCGCGATCAAGGTCACCCCTCCACTTT
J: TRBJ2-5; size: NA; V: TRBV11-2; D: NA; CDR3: CASSSRGRWKETQYF; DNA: TGTGCCAGCAGCTCTCGGGGCCGATGGAAAGAGACCCAGTACTTC
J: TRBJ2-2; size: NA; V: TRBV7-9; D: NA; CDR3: CASSDVTGELFF; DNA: TGTGCCAGCAGCGACGTCACCGGGGAGCTGTTTTTT
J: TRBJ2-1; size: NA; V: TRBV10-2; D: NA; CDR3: CASSVGGGYNEQFF; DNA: TGCGCCAGCAGTGTTGGCGGAGGATACAATGAGCAGTTCTTC
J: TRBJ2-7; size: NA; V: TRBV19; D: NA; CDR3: CASSIDGMAYEQYF; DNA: TGTGCCAGTAGTATTGACGGGATGGCTTACGAGCAGTACTTC
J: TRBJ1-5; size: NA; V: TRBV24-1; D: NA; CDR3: CATSDYGAGEQPQHF; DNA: TGTGCCACCAGTGATTATGGTGCTGGAGAACAGCCCCAGCATTTT
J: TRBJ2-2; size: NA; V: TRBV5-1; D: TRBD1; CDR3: CASSWGQGSGELFF; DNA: TGCGCCAGCAGCTGGGGACAGGGATCCGGGGAGCTGTTTTTT
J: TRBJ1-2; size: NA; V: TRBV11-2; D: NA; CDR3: CASSRRDSVNYGYTF; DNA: TGTGCCAGCAGCAGACGCGACAGCGTTAACTATGGCTACACCTTC
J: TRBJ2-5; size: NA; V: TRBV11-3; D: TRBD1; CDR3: CASSLYRGPQETQYF; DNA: TGTGCCAGCAGCTTATACAGGGGGCCCCAAGAGACCCAGTACTTC
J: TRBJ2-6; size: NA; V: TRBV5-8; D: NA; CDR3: CASRRMGGAGANVLTF; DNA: TGTGCCAGCAGAAGAATGGGAGGAGCTGGGGCCAACGTCCTGACTTTC
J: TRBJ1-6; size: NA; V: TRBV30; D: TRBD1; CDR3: CACRQGQGRVSPLHF; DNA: TGTGCCTGCCGTCAGGGACAGGGAAGGGTCTCACCCCTCCACTTT
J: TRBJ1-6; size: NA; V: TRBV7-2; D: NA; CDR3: CASSLASGAGSPLHF; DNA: TGTGCCAGCAGCTTAGCGTCGGGGGCCGGTTCACCCCTCCACTTT
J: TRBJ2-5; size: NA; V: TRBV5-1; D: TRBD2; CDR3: CASSPGTTSETQYF; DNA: TGCGCCAGCAGCCCCGGGACTACCTCGGAGACCCAGTACTTC
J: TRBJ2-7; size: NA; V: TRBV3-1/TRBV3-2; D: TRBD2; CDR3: CASSQGTSGRTGEQYF; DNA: TGTGCCAGCAGCCAAGGGACTAGCGGGAGGACTGGGGAGCAGTACTTC
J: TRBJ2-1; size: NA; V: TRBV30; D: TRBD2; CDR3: CAWSPGLAGLNEQFF; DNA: TGTGCCTGGAGCCCGGGACTAGCGGGACTCAATGAGCAGTTCTTC
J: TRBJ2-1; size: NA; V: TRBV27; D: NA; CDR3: CASSFGGGAEQFF; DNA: TGTGCCAGCAGTTTTGGGGGTGGTGCTGAGCAGTTCTTC
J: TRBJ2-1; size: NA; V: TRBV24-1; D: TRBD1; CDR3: CATSDSSGTGYNKQFF; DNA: TGTGCCACCAGTGATAGCTCCGGGACAGGGTACAATAAGCAGTTCTTC
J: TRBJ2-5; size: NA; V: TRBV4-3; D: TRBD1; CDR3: CASSQEGAGQGGETQYF; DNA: TGCGCCAGCAGCCAAGAGGGAGCGGGACAGGGTGGGGAGACCCAGTACTTC
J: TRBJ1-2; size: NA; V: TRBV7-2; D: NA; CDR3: CASSLAQRGTYGYTF; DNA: TGTGCCAGCAGCTTAGCGCAGAGGGGGACCTATGGCTACACCTTC
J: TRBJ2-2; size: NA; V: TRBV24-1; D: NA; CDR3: CATSETGGANTGELFF; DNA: TGTGCCACCAGTGAGACCGGGGGTGCGAACACCGGGGAGCTGTTTTTT
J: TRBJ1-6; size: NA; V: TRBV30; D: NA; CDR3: CAWKLVKGRNSPLHF; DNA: TGTGCCTGGAAATTGGTCAAGGGACGAAATTCACCCCTCCACTTT
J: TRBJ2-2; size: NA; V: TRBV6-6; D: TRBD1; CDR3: CAGSRRPGQGYPWGTGELFF; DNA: TGTGCCGGCAGTCGGCGACCGGGACAGGGCTATCCTTGGGGCACCGGGGAGCTGTTTTTT
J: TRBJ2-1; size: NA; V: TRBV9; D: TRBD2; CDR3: CASSPTSAPTRNEQFF; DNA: TGTGCCAGCAGCCCCACTAGCGCTCCAACGCGAAATGAGCAGTTCTTC
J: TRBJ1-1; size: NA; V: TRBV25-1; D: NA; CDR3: CASSESRFEAFF; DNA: TGTGCCAGCAGTGAATCGAGGTTTGAAGCTTTCTTT
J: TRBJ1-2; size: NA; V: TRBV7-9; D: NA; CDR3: CASSLAQIYGYTF; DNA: TGTGCCAGCAGCTTAGCGCAAATCTATGGCTACACCTTC
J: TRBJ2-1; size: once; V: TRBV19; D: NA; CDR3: CASSKEVLSYNEQFF; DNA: TGTGCCAGTAGTAAAGAGGTTTTATCCTACAATGAGCAGTTCTTC
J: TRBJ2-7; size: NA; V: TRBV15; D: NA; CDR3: CATSREATDAYEQYF; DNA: TGTGCCACCAGCAGAGAGGCGACGGATGCCTACGAGCAGTACTTC
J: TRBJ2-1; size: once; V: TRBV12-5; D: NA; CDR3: CASGTERGKFENEQFF; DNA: TGTGCTAGTGGTACCGAACGAGGGAAGTTTGAGAATGAGCAGTTCTTC
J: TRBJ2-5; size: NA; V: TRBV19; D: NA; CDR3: CASSEGGGSPQETQYF; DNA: TGTGCCAGTAGTGAGGGGGGCGGGAGCCCGCAAGAGACCCAGTACTTC
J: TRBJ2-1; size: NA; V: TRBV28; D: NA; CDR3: CASSLPAFNDEQFF; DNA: TGTGCCAGCAGTTTGCCCGCCTTTAACGATGAGCAGTTCTTC
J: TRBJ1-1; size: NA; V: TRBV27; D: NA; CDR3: CASSPRTVGTEAFF; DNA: TGTGCCAGCAGTCCTAGGACAGTAGGGACTGAAGCTTTCTTT
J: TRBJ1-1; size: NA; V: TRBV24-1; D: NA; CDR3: CATSDGSTVNTEAFF; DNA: TGTGCCACCAGTGATGGGTCGACAGTAAACACTGAAGCTTTCTTT
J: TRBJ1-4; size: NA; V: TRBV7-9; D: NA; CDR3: CASSLARTASTNEKLFF; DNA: TGTGCCAGCAGCTTAGCCAGGACTGCCTCAACTAATGAAAAACTGTTTTTT
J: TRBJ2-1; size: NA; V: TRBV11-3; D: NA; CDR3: CASSLEGWHEQFF; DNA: TGTGCCAGCAGCTTAGAAGGGTGGCATGAGCAGTTCTTC
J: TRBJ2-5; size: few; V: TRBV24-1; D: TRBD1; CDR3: CATSDLLRRDRGGQETQYF; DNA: TGTGCCACCAGTGATTTGCTAAGACGGGACAGAGGGGGCCAAGAGACCCAGTACTTC
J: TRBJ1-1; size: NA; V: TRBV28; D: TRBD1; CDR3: CASSFETGIYTEAFF; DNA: TGTGCCAGCAGTTTTGAGACAGGGATTTACACTGAAGCTTTCTTT
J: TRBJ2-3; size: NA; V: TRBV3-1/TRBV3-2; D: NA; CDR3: CASSQISPFLGTDTQYF; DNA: TGTGCCAGCAGCCAAATATCCCCATTTTTGGGCACAGATACGCAGTATTTT
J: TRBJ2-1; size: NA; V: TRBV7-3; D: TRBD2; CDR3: CASSRTSGYNEQFF; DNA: TGTGCCAGCAGCCGGACTAGCGGATACAATGAGCAGTTCTTC
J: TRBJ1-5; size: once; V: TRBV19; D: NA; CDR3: CASSIRSVYSNQPQHF; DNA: TGTGCCAGTAGTATAAGGTCGGTTTATAGCAATCAGCCCCAGCATTTT
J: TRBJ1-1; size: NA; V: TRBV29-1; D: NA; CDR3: CSVEDSGAGNTEAFF; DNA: TGCAGCGTTGAAGATAGCGGGGCAGGGAACACTGAAGCTTTCTTT
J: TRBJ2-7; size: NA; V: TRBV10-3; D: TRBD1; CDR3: CAISGFRQGAYEQYF; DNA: TGTGCCATCAGTGGTTTCCGACAGGGGGCGTACGAGCAGTACTTC
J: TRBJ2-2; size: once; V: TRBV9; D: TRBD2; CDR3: CASSGRGWSGTNTGELFF; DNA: TGTGCCAGCAGCGGTAGGGGTTGGAGCGGGACGAACACCGGGGAGCTGTTTTTT
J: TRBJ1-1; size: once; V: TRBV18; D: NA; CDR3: CASSPTAPMNTEAFF; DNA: TGTGCCAGCTCACCTACGGCCCCCATGAACACTGAAGCTTTCTTT